One sample yielded the 25 T cell receptor beta chains listed below, sequenced in a study of T cell responses to AZD1222 COVID-19 vaccine. The method was immunoSEQ multiplex PCR; TCRdb's version includes in-frame clones alone and lacks a portion of them. The sample has about 84,000 clones, around nine tenths seen once; the top ten hold approximately 10%. The input for sequencing was peripheral blood, taken 28 days after the second AZD1222 dose. Every receptor here comes from an adult who received the AZD1222 COVID-19 vaccine.

This rearrangement joins TRBV12-3 or TRBV12-4 to TRBJ2-1; 7 nucleotides line up with TRBD1. The junction had 4 bases not matched to a gene; V was cut back by 4 bases and J by 10 bases. The CDR3 runs 12 residues. The CDR3 sequence: CASSSQGREQFF. CDR3 DNA: TGTGCCAGCAGTTCACAGGGGCGGGAGCAGTTCTTC.

Only one count was recorded for this clone. The chain has TRBV18 and TRBJ1-2; weak D call: TRBD1 (5 bases). The CDR3 loop spans 13 amino acids. Trimming took off 3 bases at V and 5 bases at J, with 10 bases between the two ends. The germline V gene encodes CDR1 KGHSH and CDR2 LQKENI. CDR3 nucleotides: TGTGCCAGCTCACCTAGCAGGGATTATGGCTACACCTTC. Translated, it gives CASSPSRDYGYTF.

The chain is built from TRBV30 and TRBJ1-2, with a tentative D call TRBD1 (6 bases). This CDR3 is built from 18 residues. Looked up from germline, CDR1 is GTSNPN and CDR2 is SVGIG (reference sequence). V lost 3 bases and J lost 0, with 23 bases in between. The CDR3 here is CAWRNSRSGASANYGYTF. The CDR3 DNA is TGTGCCTGGAGAAACTCCCGATCAGGGGCGTCAGCTAACTATGGCTACACCTTC.

The gene calls are TRBV7-3 and TRBJ1-2, with 8 bases lining up with TRBD1. Germline CDR1 SGHTA, CDR2 FQGTGA. Trimming cost V 7 bases and J 3 bases; bases outside gene matches: 4. The CDR3 has 13 residues. CDR3 amino acids: CASTVDRDYGYTF. As DNA, the CDR3 is TGTGCCAGCACCGTGGACAGGGACTATGGCTACACCTTC.

This rearrangement joins TRBV7-9 to TRBJ1-2; D ambiguous. Germline V gene data show CDR1 as SEHNR and CDR2 as FQNEAQ (reference sequence). This CDR3 contains 11 residues. V was pared by 5 bases and J by 8 bases, with 9 bases between. CDR3 nucleotide sequence: TGTGCCAGCAGCCATGAGGGAGGCTACACCTTC. Amino acids: CASSHEGGYTF.

There are a few counts of this clone. The CDR3 is CASSPRTATGTFF. The CDR3 coding sequence is TGTGCCAGCTCACCACGGACGGCAACAGGAACTTTCTTT. The chain carries TRBV18 and TRBJ1-1; possible D gene TRBD1, 5 bases. Germline loops: CDR1 KGHSH, CDR2 LQKENI. The CDR3 has 13 amino acids. Trimming removed 1 base from V and 12 bases from J, with 15 bases in between.

This rearrangement joins TRBV21-1 to TRBJ2-7; TRBD2, the D gene given by the table, was not confirmed from the DNA. TRBV21-1 is tagged as a pseudogene. The CDR3 totals 17 residues. The CDR3: CASSNHASEETYYEQYF. The CDR3 DNA reads TGTGCCAGCAGCAACCATGCCAGCGAGGAGACGTACTACGAGCAGTACTTC.

The rearrangement links TRBV5-5 to TRBJ2-5, with 8 bases lining up with TRBD2. J was trimmed by 1 base and V by 10 bases; bases with no gene match: 12. The CDR3 is made up of 15 amino acids. Germline V CDR1 and CDR2: SGHKS, YYEKEE (reference sequence). This CDR3 reads CARIPGGGGQETQYF. Here the CDR3 DNA reads TGTGCCCGCATCCCGGGGGGGGGAGGCCAAGAGACCCAGTACTTC.

Details on this clone: Other DNA sequences in the same sample also yield this CDR3. This rearrangement joins TRBV6-4 to TRBJ2-1; TRBD2 is a possible D gene (6 bases). From germline, CDR1 is MRHNA and CDR2 SNTAGT. Deletions cut 0 bases from V and 0 bases from J, with 6 bases between. The CDR3 runs 15 residues. Here the CDR3 DNA reads TGTGCCAGCAGTGACTCTAGCGGCTCCTACAATGAGCAGTTCTTC. Amino acid sequence: CASSDSSGSYNEQFF.

The chain couples TRBV6-5 to TRBJ1-1; D gene unclear. Germline V lookup: CDR1 MNHEY, CDR2 SVGAGI. The V and J ends lost 0 bases and 11 bases respectively, with 13 bases between them. CDR3 size: 13 residues. In DNA form, the CDR3 reads TGTGCCAGCAGTTACTCGGCCGGAGTAGGTGCTTTCTTT. Translating it yields CASSYSAGVGAFF.

The rearrangement joins TRBV5-6 to TRBJ2-1; D is ambiguous. From germline, CDR1 is SGHDT and CDR2 YYEEEE. CDR3 size: 12 residues. The V end was cut by 1 base, the J end by 5 bases, with 4 bases between. The chain's CDR3 is CASSLSDNEQFF. The CDR3 DNA sequence: TGTGCCAGCAGCTTGAGTGACAATGAGCAGTTCTTC.

CDR3 in amino acids: CASSYGQNYGYTF. The CDR3, as DNA: TGTGCCAGCAGTTACGGGCAGAACTATGGCTACACCTTC. V is TRBV6-2 or TRBV6-3 and J is TRBJ1-2; no clear D gene. The V end was cut by 2 bases, the J end by 2 bases, with 6 bases between. CDR3 size: 13 residues. Germline V gene lookup returns CDR1 MNHEY and CDR2 SVGEGT.

This clone was counted a few times. The V gene is TRBV6-1, the J gene TRBJ2-6, with D unclear. CDR3 size: 15 residues. Germline CDR1 is MNHNS and CDR2 is SASEGT. V lost 1 base, J lost 0 bases, and 4 bases lay in between. The CDR3 DNA follows: TGTGCCAGCAGTGAAGACAGCTCTGGGGCCAACGTCCTGACTTTC. The encoded protein is CASSEDSSGANVLTF.

In its sample, this clone was seen once. This rearrangement joins TRBV28 to TRBJ1-1, with D possibly being TRBD1 (6 bases). There are 15 residues in the CDR3. Trimming shortened V by 7 bases and J by 4 bases, and 19 bases separated the two germline ends. Looked up from germline, CDR1 is MDHEN and CDR2 is SYDVKM. In DNA, the CDR3 is TGTGCCAGCACCCCGGGGGCAGGGTGGGGCACTGAAGCTTTCTTT. It codes for CASTPGAGWGTEAFF.

The genes are TRBV28 and TRBJ2-3; 7 nucleotides align to TRBD1. The germline V gene has CDR1 MDHEN and CDR2 SYDVKM. This CDR3 is 14 amino acids long. V was clipped by 11 bases and J by 4 bases; unmatched bases: 12. The CDR3: CASKGGYVSDTQYF. CDR3 bases: TGTGCCTCCAAAGGGGGCTACGTGTCAGATACGCAGTATTTT. Looking up the rest from reference TRBV28 and TRBJ2-3 gives the full variable domain: DVKVTQSSRYLVKRTGEKVFLECVQDMDHENMFWYRQDPGLGLRLIYFSYDVKMKEKGDIPEGYSVSREKKERFSLILESASTNQTSMYLCASKGGYVSDTQYFGPGTRLTVL.

The rearrangement joins TRBV4-1 to TRBJ2-1; possibly TRBD1 for D (6 bases). The germline V and J ends were trimmed by 0 bases and 4 bases, with 10 bases remaining between them. The CDR3 contains 15 residues. Germline V gives CDR1 MGHRA, CDR2 YSYEKL. The DNA for the CDR3 is TGCGCCAGCAGCCAAGATACAGGGACATACAATGAGCAGTTCTTC. This sequence encodes CASSQDTGTYNEQFF.

This rearrangement joins TRBV11-2 to TRBJ2-3; 10 nucleotides align to TRBD2. CDR3 length equals 16 residues. CDR1 and CDR2 from the germline V gene are SGHAT and FQNNGV. The J segment lost 2 bases and the V segment lost 4 bases, leaving 6 bases of the junction unmatched. The CDR3 sequence is CASSYSGGPPTDTQYF. The CDR3 nucleotides read TGTGCCAGCAGCTATAGCGGGGGGCCTCCCACAGATACGCAGTATTTT.

This chain joins TRBV18 and TRBJ2-7, with 10 bases aligning to TRBD1. V lost 2 bases and J lost 3; bases outside the gene matches: 4. Looked up from germline, CDR1 is KGHSH and CDR2 is LQKENI. This CDR3 spans 15 amino acids. The CDR3 DNA is TGTGCCAGCTCACCAGAGGACAGGGGGTACTACGAGCAGTACTTC. The encoded protein is CASSPEDRGYYEQYF. Combining the CDR3 with reference TRBV18 and TRBJ2-7 gives the whole variable domain NAGVMQNPRHLVRRRGQEARLRCSPMKGHSHVYWYRQLPEEGLKFMVYLQKENIIDESGMPKERFSAEFPKEGPSILRIQQVVRGDSAAYFCASSPEDRGYYEQYFGPGTRLTVT.

V usage is TRBV7-9 and J usage is TRBJ1-1; D is uncertain. This CDR3 is built from 12 residues. V was pared by 5 bases and J by 5 bases, with 9 bases between. Germline V gene lookup returns CDR1 SEHNR and CDR2 FQNEAQ (reference sequence). The CDR3 sequence is CASSPRGTEAFF. The CDR3 nucleotides are TGTGCCAGCAGCCCAAGAGGGACTGAAGCTTTCTTT. The variable domain in full, with the rest retrieved from reference TRBV7-9 and TRBJ1-1, is DTGVSQNPRHKITKRGQNVTFRCDPISEHNRLYWYRQTLGQGPEFLTYFQNEAQLEKSRLLSDRFSAERPKGSFSTLEIQRTEQGDSAMYLCASSPRGTEAFFGQGTRLTVV.

CDR3 residues: CASSPQGLRANQPQHF. CDR3 nucleotides: TGTGCCAGCAGTCCACAGGGTCTGCGGGCCAATCAGCCCCAGCATTTT. The rearrangement uses TRBV6-6 and TRBJ1-5, with a possible D match to TRBD1 (6 bases). The CDR3 totals 16 residues. Trimming took off 5 bases at V and 3 bases at J, with 17 bases between the two ends. Per germline, CDR1 MNHNY and CDR2 SVGAGI (reference sequence).

The chain joins TRBV18 to TRBJ1-4; perhaps TRBD1 as D (5 bases). The CDR3 consists of 16 residues. Germline CDR1 is KGHSH and CDR2 is LQKENI. The V gene lost 0 bases and the J gene lost 8 bases, with 16 bases spanning the gap. Here the CDR3 reads CASSPPGGQGGEKLFF. The CDR3 bases are TGTGCCAGCTCACCACCTGGAGGGCAGGGCGGGGAAAAACTGTTTTTT.

The rearrangement links TRBV6-5 to TRBJ1-1, with D possibly matching TRBD1 (6 bases). Per the germline V gene, CDR1 is MNHEY and CDR2 is SVGAGI. The CDR3 covers 13 residues. V lost 7 bases and J 5 bases, leaving 14 bases between the germline ends. CDR3 nucleotides: TGTGCCAGCAACCCAGGGGTCCGAACTGAAGCTTTCTTT. Protein sequence: CASNPGVRTEAFF.

The rearrangement joins TRBV12-3 or TRBV12-4 to TRBJ1-5; D not certain. V was pared by 5 bases and J by 5 bases, with 10 bases between. The CDR3 consists of 13 residues. The CDR3 DNA reads TGTGCCAGCAGTATCTGGTCGGATCAGCCCCAGCATTTT. The encoded protein is CASSIWSDQPQHF.

The J gene is TRBJ1-4, the V gene TRBV4-1; perhaps TRBD1 as D (6 bases). Germline CDR1 and CDR2: MGHRA and YSYEKL. The CDR3 covers 14 residues. Trimming left V 4 bases short and J 6 bases short, with 12 bases between. This CDR3 is CASSLTGRDEKLFF. DNA for the CDR3: TGCGCCAGCAGCCTTACAGGGCGAGATGAAAAACTGTTTTTT.

CDR3 DNA sequence: TGCGCCAGCAGCCTTAGCTCCTATAATTCACCCCTCCACTTT. Translation: CASSLSSYNSPLHF. This chain uses TRBV5-1 with TRBJ1-6; the D is unclear. The CDR3 has 14 amino acids. From germline, CDR1 is SGHRS and CDR2 YFSETQ. With 4 bases removed from V and 0 bases from J, the gap between germline ends came to 5 bases.